A selection of T cell receptor beta chains follows, all from one sample in a study of PD-L1 blockade in urothelial cancer. The repertoire was sequenced with immunoSEQ multiplex PCR; TCRdb's copy has only in-frame clones and lacks some. The data show 65,000 to 80,000 clones, about 90% seen once. The sequences come from PBMCs, collected around atezolizumab (anti-PD-L1) treatment. Every receptor here comes from a man between 65 and 85 years old with urothelial cancer. CDR3s include the opening cysteine and the closing phenylalanine or tryptophan. D genes are given only for firm matches. Some rows have no size entry. The others give once, few or many, or a class for an expanded clone.

cdr3_length: 15
clone_size: once
j_call: TRBJ2-1
v_call: TRBV7-3
d_call: .
cdr3_nt: TGTGCCAGCAGCCTAACTGGAGGGACCTACAATGAGCAGTTCTTC
cdr3_aa: CASSLTGGTYNEQFF

cdr3_length: 13
clone_size: .
j_call: TRBJ2-3
v_call: TRBV2
d_call: .
cdr3_nt: TGTGCCAGCAGGGGCCAGAGCACAGATACGCAGTATTTT
cdr3_aa: CASRGQSTDTQYF

cdr3_length: 12
clone_size: .
j_call: TRBJ2-7
v_call: TRBV6-1
d_call: .
cdr3_nt: TGTGCCAGCAGTGTACAGGGAAAGGAGCAGTACTTC
cdr3_aa: CASSVQGKEQYF

cdr3_length: 13
clone_size: .
j_call: TRBJ2-7
v_call: TRBV7-3
d_call: TRBD1
cdr3_nt: TGTGCCAGCAGCTTCCGGACAGGGGACGAGCAGTACTTC
cdr3_aa: CASSFRTGDEQYF

cdr3_length: 12
clone_size: once
j_call: TRBJ1-1
v_call: TRBV10-3
d_call: .
cdr3_nt: TGTGCCATCAGCGAACAGCTATTAGAAGCTTTCTTT
cdr3_aa: CAISEQLLEAFF

cdr3_length: 14
clone_size: .
j_call: TRBJ1-3
v_call: TRBV27
d_call: TRBD1
cdr3_nt: TGTGCCAGCAGGCAGTGGACAGGCGGAAACACCATATATTTT
cdr3_aa: CASRQWTGGNTIYF

cdr3_length: 15
clone_size: .
j_call: TRBJ1-3
v_call: TRBV5-1
d_call: .
cdr3_nt: TGCGCCAGCAGCTTGGCCAGGGGATCTGGAAACACCATATATTTT
cdr3_aa: CASSLARGSGNTIYF

cdr3_length: 14
clone_size: .
j_call: TRBJ2-2
v_call: TRBV7-9
d_call: TRBD1
cdr3_nt: TGTGCCAGCAGCTTTCGACAGGGGGCCGGGGAGCTGTTTTTT
cdr3_aa: CASSFRQGAGELFF

cdr3_length: 14
clone_size: once
j_call: TRBJ2-1
v_call: TRBV7-2
d_call: .
cdr3_nt: TGTGCCAGCAGCTTAGTGTCGGACAGACCTAACTTGCTCTTC
cdr3_aa: CASSLVSDRPNLLF

cdr3_length: 15
clone_size: .
j_call: TRBJ2-7
v_call: TRBV29-1
d_call: .
cdr3_nt: TGCAGCGTTCTGGTAGCGACCCCGGTTTTCGGCGAGCAGTACTTC
cdr3_aa: CSVLVATPVFGEQYF

cdr3_length: 14
clone_size: .
j_call: TRBJ1-2
v_call: TRBV19
d_call: TRBD1
cdr3_nt: TGTGCCAGTAGTATGGGACAGGGGAGAGGAGGCTACACCTTC
cdr3_aa: CASSMGQGRGGYTF